The 23 T cell receptor beta chains given below trace back to one sample, sequenced in a study of beta chain features in type 1 diabetes. The sequenced template was cDNA made from the entire isolated RNA. Produced via immunoSEQ multiplex PCR; TCRdb's table is partial and in-frame only. The sample gives 680,000 or so clones, roughly a sixth of which show up once; about 0.087% is in the top ten. Sample: naive CD4+ T cells from blood. Receptors were obtained from a man aged 18 to 30 in good health.

This clone showed up just a few times. This chain uses TRBV5-5 with TRBJ1-2; no clear D gene. Germline CDR1 SGHKS, CDR2 YYEKEE (reference sequence). The V end lost 1 base, the J end lost 5 bases, and 12 bases lay between the germline ends. The CDR3 totals 14 residues. DNA of the CDR3: TGTGCCAGCAGCTTGTTCCGGGCGGAATATGGCTACACCTTC. Residues: CASSLFRAEYGYTF.

This clone turned up a few times. The rearrangement links TRBV2 to TRBJ1-4, with D possibly matching TRBD1 (5 bases). This CDR3 has 16 residues. Germline V gene data show CDR1 as SNHLY and CDR2 as FYNNEI. V lost 6 bases and J lost 0, with 14 bases in between. The CDR3, as DNA: TGTGCCAGCAGAGTAAGACAGCAAACAACTAATGAAAAACTGTTTTTT. This sequence encodes CASRVRQQTTNEKLFF.

This clone was counted only a few times. The chain uses TRBV7-8 and TRBJ1-2; a weak D match, TRBD1 (6 bases). The CDR3 sequence is 13 residues long. The germline V and J ends were trimmed by 2 bases and 4 bases, with 8 bases remaining between them. CDR1 SGHVS and CDR2 FQNEAQ come from the germline V gene. The CDR3 is CASSLRTVYGYTF. CDR3 in DNA: TGTGCCAGCAGCTTAAGGACAGTCTATGGCTACACCTTC.

The chain has TRBV29-1 and TRBJ2-1; TRBD2 matches at 7 bases. J lost 8 bases, V lost 4 bases, and 14 bases had no gene match. Germline V lookup: CDR1 SQVTM, CDR2 ANQGSEA. The CDR3 has 15 residues. The CDR3, as DNA: TGCAGCGTTGTGGGGGGGGACTATGCTGTTGATGAGCAGTTCTTC. Translated: CSVVGGDYAVDEQFF.

J is TRBJ2-5 and V is TRBV4-3, with a tentative D call TRBD1 (8 bases). V was trimmed by 4 bases and J by 1 base, leaving 16 bases between them. Germline loops: CDR1 LGHNA, CDR2 YSLEER. The CDR3 runs 16 residues. The CDR3 nucleotides read TGCGCCAGCAGCCGGAAGACAGGGGAGGGCCAAGAGACCCAGTACTTC. Amino acid sequence: CASSRKTGEGQETQYF.

This clone has more than one count but fewer than ten. The gene calls are TRBV30 and TRBJ2-1, with D unclear. The germline V and J ends were trimmed by 4 bases and 7 bases, with 17 bases remaining between them. This CDR3 has 14 residues. Germline V lookup: CDR1 GTSNPN, CDR2 SVGIG (reference sequence). The CDR3 DNA follows: TGTGCCTGGACATTAATGTGGGTGGGGAATGAGCAGTTCTTC. This gives the protein CAWTLMWVGNEQFF.

The chain links TRBV29-1 to TRBJ2-2; D is unclear. The CDR3 is 14 amino acids. Germline CDR1 is SQVTM and CDR2 is ANQGSEA. The V and J ends lost 4 bases and 1 base respectively, with 10 bases between them. The CDR3 here is CSVAGRKNTGELFF. CDR3 coding DNA: TGCAGCGTTGCGGGCCGAAAGAACACCGGGGAGCTGTTTTTT.

The rearrangement links TRBV5-1 to TRBJ1-2; TRBD1 matches at 9 bases. CDR1 and CDR2 from the germline V gene are SGHRS and YFSETQ. V shed 0 bases and J 8 bases; nucleotides not matched to a gene: 8. This CDR3 has 15 residues. The CDR3 protein is CASSLAYRGPGGYTF. The CDR3 DNA reads TGCGCCAGCAGCTTGGCTTACAGGGGGCCGGGCGGCTACACCTTC.

The chain uses TRBV5-1 and TRBJ2-7; D unresolved. In germline, CDR1 is SGHRS, CDR2 YFSETQ. V was cut by 4 bases and J by 1 base, with 12 bases left in between. The CDR3 extends over 14 amino acids. The CDR3 protein is CASSRSTPSYEQYF. In DNA form, the CDR3 reads TGCGCCAGCAGCAGGAGTACACCTTCCTACGAGCAGTACTTC.

This clone was observed at least ten times. The CDR3 is CASSVQGARTEAFF. The CDR3 DNA reads TGTGCCAGCAGCGTACAGGGGGCGCGGACTGAAGCTTTCTTT. This chain connects TRBV7-9 to TRBJ1-1, with 9 bases aligning to TRBD1. Trimming took 5 bases from V and 5 from J; bases not matched to a gene: 6. Looked up from germline, CDR1 is SEHNR and CDR2 is FQNEAQ (reference sequence). This CDR3 spans 14 amino acids.

This clone has only a few counts. This rearrangement joins TRBV19 to TRBJ1-1; perhaps TRBD1 as D (5 bases). Germline CDR1 is LNHDA and CDR2 is SQIVND (reference sequence). The CDR3 is 15 residues long. V was clipped by 3 bases and J by 7 bases, with 18 bases between them. The CDR3 protein is CASSIINRGAFEAFF. DNA for the CDR3: TGTGCCAGTAGTATTATCAACCGCGGGGCCTTTGAAGCTTTCTTT.

This clone has a handful of counts. The rearrangement links TRBV25-1 to TRBJ2-2, with a tentative D call TRBD1 (6 bases). Trimming removed 3 bases from V and 7 bases from J, with 9 bases in between. CDR1 and CDR2 (germline): MGHDK, SYGVNS. The CDR3 consists of 13 residues. CDR3 nucleotide sequence: TGTGCCAGCAGTGATCAGGGGTTCGGGGAGCTGTTTTTT. Translation: CASSDQGFGELFF.

The chain couples TRBV5-1 to TRBJ1-2; TRBD1 is a possible D gene (5 bases). The CDR3 has 15 amino acids. CDR1 is SGHRS and CDR2 is YFSETQ in the germline V gene. Trimming took off 6 bases at V and 5 bases at J, with 20 bases between the two ends. The CDR3 here is CASTLLDGTSYGYTF. The DNA for the CDR3 is TGCGCCAGCACGTTATTGGACGGGACTTCTTATGGCTACACCTTC. Looking up the rest from reference TRBV5-1 and TRBJ1-2 gives the full variable domain: KAGVTQTPRYLIKTRGQQVTLSCSPISGHRSVSWYQQTPGQGLQFLFEYFSETQRNKGNFPGRFSGRQFSNSRSEMNVSTLELGDSALYLCASTLLDGTSYGYTFGSGTRLTVV.

The chain carries TRBV4-3 and TRBJ2-2; 10 bases match TRBD2. Trimming at V came to 2 bases and at J to 6 bases, leaving 6 bases not matched to a gene. The CDR3 runs 16 residues. The germline V gene has CDR1 LGHNA and CDR2 YSLEER. CDR3 bases: TGCGCCAGCAGCCAAACCCGGGGACTAGCGTCCGGGGAGCTGTTTTTT. This codes for CASSQTRGLASGELFF.

This clone was seen a handful of times. The chain joins TRBV18 to TRBJ1-1; no reliable D call. V lost 2 bases and J lost 1, with 11 bases in between. This CDR3 is 15 amino acids long. Germline V gene sequence: CDR1 KGHSH, CDR2 LQKENI. The CDR3 loop reads CASSPGPGSNTEAFF. The CDR3 DNA is TGTGCCAGCTCACCAGGTCCGGGGTCGAACACTGAAGCTTTCTTT. Together with reference TRBV18 and TRBJ1-1, the CDR3 gives the full variable domain: NAGVMQNPRHLVRRRGQEARLRCSPMKGHSHVYWYRQLPEEGLKFMVYLQKENIIDESGMPKERFSAEFPKEGPSILRIQQVVRGDSAAYFCASSPGPGSNTEAFFGQGTRLTVV.

The rearrangement joins TRBV5-1 to TRBJ2-3; D is uncertain. The CDR3 totals 13 residues. V was clipped by 1 base and J by 1 base, with 4 bases between them. Germline assignment: CDR1 SGHRS and CDR2 YFSETQ. In DNA, the CDR3 is TGCGCCAGCAGCTTGCTCGGCACAGATACGCAGTATTTT. It yields the protein CASSLLGTDTQYF.

The chain combines TRBV6-5 with TRBJ1-1; 7 positions agree with TRBD1. V shed 6 bases, J shed 6 bases, and the junction held 13 bases outside the gene matches. This CDR3 contains 15 residues. CDR1 and CDR2 from the germline V gene are MNHEY and SVGAGI. The CDR3 sequence is CASSPYRRGTPEAFF. CDR3 nucleotide sequence: TGTGCCAGCAGCCCCTACCGCAGGGGGACCCCTGAAGCTTTCTTT.

A few counts support this clone. The chain joins TRBV7-9 to TRBJ2-7; 7 bases map to TRBD2. V lost 4 bases, J lost 5 bases, and 8 bases stayed unmatched. The CDR3 is 14 amino acids. Germline V CDR1 and CDR2: SEHNR, FQNEAQ (reference sequence). The CDR3 reads CASSSQTSMNEQYF. Here the CDR3 DNA reads TGTGCCAGCAGCTCCCAGACTAGCATGAACGAGCAGTACTTC.

The rearrangement uses TRBV18 and TRBJ2-1; TRBD2 matches at 8 bases. The CDR3 sequence is 16 residues long. J lost 2 bases, V lost 0 bases, and 3 bases had no gene match. In germline, CDR1 is KGHSH, CDR2 LQKENI. CDR3 sequence (DNA): TGTGCCAGCTCACCACCCCCAGCGGGAGCCTACAATGAGCAGTTCTTC. Its translation: CASSPPPAGAYNEQFF.

V is TRBV6-1 and J is TRBJ1-6; D gene unclear. The ends were cut back, 6 bases at V and 3 bases at J, with 12 bases in the middle. Germline V lookup: CDR1 MNHNS, CDR2 SASEGT. The CDR3 loop spans 15 amino acids. DNA for the CDR3: TGTGCCAGCAGACCAGGTGGTTACTATAATTCACCCCTCCACTTT. This translates into CASRPGGYYNSPLHF.

This clone came up many times. The rearrangement joins TRBV10-3 to TRBJ2-5; possibly TRBD1 for D (6 bases). Germline values: CDR1 ENHRY, CDR2 SYGVKD. V was clipped by 4 bases and J by 4 bases, with 13 bases between them. The CDR3 loop spans 14 amino acids. CDR3: CAISAQGATETQYF. In DNA form, the CDR3 reads TGTGCCATCAGTGCACAGGGAGCGACAGAGACCCAGTACTTC.

Only a few counts were recorded for this clone. The rearrangement links TRBV12-2 to TRBJ2-3. TRBV12-2 is recorded as a pseudogene. The CDR3 contains 14 residues. This CDR3 reads CASRLSNSTDTQYF. CDR3 nucleotides: TGTGCAAGTCGCTTATCAAACAGCACAGATACGCAGTATTTT.

This clone was counted a few times. The chain carries TRBV14 and TRBJ2-1; D remains ambiguous. The CDR3 is 16 amino acids. Trimming removed 4 bases at V and 3 bases at J, with 16 bases between. The V gene's germline CDR1 is SGHDN and CDR2 FVKESK. This CDR3 reads CASSLPGARSYNEQFF. The CDR3 DNA reads TGTGCCAGCAGCCTACCTGGAGCGCGAAGCTACAATGAGCAGTTCTTC. The entire variable domain, with the rest obtained from reference TRBV14 and TRBJ2-1, is as follows: EAGVTQFPSHSVIEKGQTVTLRCDPISGHDNLYWYRRVMGKEIKFLLHFVKESKQDESGMPNNRFLAERTGGTYSTLKVQPAELEDSGVYFCASSLPGARSYNEQFFGPGTRLTVL.